These 6 T cell receptor beta chains share one sample of origin, sequenced in a study of T cell responses to AZD1222 COVID-19 vaccine. The repertoire was sequenced with immunoSEQ multiplex PCR; TCRdb's copy has only in-frame clones and lacks some. The sample holds 90,000 or so clones, approximately 83% seen once. Here the sequenced sample was peripheral blood, taken on day 0 of AZD1222 vaccination. These receptors all come from an adult in good health.

CDR3 sequence (DNA): TGCGCCAGCAGCTTGGGCCGACGAGCCGGGGAGACCCAGTACTTC. Its protein is CASSLGRRAGETQYF. This chain uses TRBV5-1 with TRBJ2-5; D is undetermined. Germline CDR1 and CDR2: SGHRS and YFSETQ. This CDR3 comprises 15 residues. V shed 0 bases and J shed 5 bases, with 14 bases lying between them.

This sequence joins TRBV5-1 and TRBJ2-7; 9 bases align to TRBD1. Germline CDR1 reads SGHRS; CDR2 reads YFSETQ. V lost 3 bases to trimming and J lost 5 bases; unmatched junction nucleotides: 21. The CDR3 spans 19 residues. The CDR3 region has the DNA TGCGCCAGCAGCTCTTGGGACCCGGAGGACAGGGGACCCCTAGACGAGCAGTACTTC. Translating gives CASSSWDPEDRGPLDEQYF.

V gene TRBV5-1 combines with J gene TRBJ2-2; D remains ambiguous. The CDR3 is 13 amino acids. CDR1 and CDR2 (germline): SGHRS, YFSETQ. Trimming took off 0 bases at V and 4 bases at J, with 4 bases between the two ends. This CDR3 reads CASSLGTTGELFF. The CDR3, as DNA: TGCGCCAGCAGCTTGGGGACCACCGGGGAGCTGTTTTTT.

The chain is built from TRBV15 and TRBJ2-5, with 16 nucleotides matching TRBD2. The CDR3 runs 18 residues. Trimming removed 1 base from V and 5 bases from J; junction bases left unmatched: 7. Germline values: CDR1 LNHNV, CDR2 YYDKDF (reference sequence). This CDR3 is CATSRAGTSGRAGETQYF. For the CDR3, the DNA is TGTGCCACCAGCAGAGCCGGGACTAGCGGGAGGGCCGGGGAGACCCAGTACTTC. The variable domain in full, with the rest retrieved from reference TRBV15 and TRBJ2-5, is DAMVIQNPRYQVTQFGKPVTLSCSQTLNHNVMYWYQQKSSQAPKLLFHYYDKDFNNEADTPDNFQSRRPNTSFCFLDIRSPGLGDTAMYLCATSRAGTSGRAGETQYFGPGTRLLVL.

The rearrangement links TRBV11-2 to TRBJ2-7; D remains unclear. The V gene lost 0 bases and the J gene lost 1 base, with 10 bases spanning the gap. The CDR3 is made up of 15 amino acids. Germline V CDR1 and CDR2: SGHAT, FQNNGV. The CDR3 DNA reads as TGTGCCAGCAGCTTAGATCGAGGTTTGTCCTACGAGCAGTACTTC. Its protein product is CASSLDRGLSYEQYF.

V and J are TRBV3-1 (or the pseudogene TRBV3-2) and TRBJ1-6; no clear D. There are 14 residues in the CDR3. V lost 3 bases and J lost 9, with 12 bases in between. Germline lookup yields CDR1 LGHDT and CDR2 YNNKEL (reference sequence). CDR3: CASSQSHDASPLHF. CDR3 nucleotides: TGTGCCAGCAGCCAGAGTCACGATGCTTCACCCCTCCACTTT.